This T cell receptor (beta chain) was captured in a study of OX40 agonist ivuxolimab in advanced cancers. Study background: Every 2 weeks, ivuxolimab was infused into the patients intravenously at between 0.01 and 10 mg/kg. Findings and caveats of the study: At 0.1 to 3.0 mg/kg, CD4+ and CD8+ blood T cells expanded clonally by week 6.

The V and J ends lost 6 bases and 2 bases, in that order; junction bases with no gene match: 4. Germline V lookup: CDR1 MNHNY, CDR2 SVGAGI (reference sequence). The CDR3 spans 14 residues. The protocol was immunoSEQ multiplex PCR, while the TCRdb copy is restricted to in-frame clones and leaves out a portion. The table shows nearly 85,000 clones, with 65% to 90% occurring only once. A remark on this clone: Its antigen is not known.

The rearrangement uses TRBV6-6 and TRBJ1-1; TRBD1 aligns across 9 bases. This TCR came from an adult with an advanced solid tumor such as melanoma, head and neck, liver or kidney cancer. This specimen was CD4+ or CD8+ T cells sorted from blood, taken in a trial of the OX40 agonist ivuxolimab. CDR3 loop: CASRGDRANTEAFF. As DNA, the CDR3 is TGTGCCAGCAGGGGGGACAGGGCAAACACTGAAGCTTTCTTT.